This T cell receptor (beta chain) was sequenced for a study of T cell repertoires in cytomegalovirus infection. Turning to the study itself: Well-studied HLA-B-restricted CMV epitopes were used in the study alongside recently identified HLA-C-restricted ones. Public signatures in TCR beta pointed to CMV infection and matching HLA type. Study-wide findings and caveats: In two of eight donors, the top clonotype was HLA-C-restricted CMV-specific. The study identified carriers of CMV plus the relevant HLA from cumulative public TCR beta family frequency.

Germline loops: CDR1 SGHTA, CDR2 FQGNSA. The CDR3 totals 19 residues. Between the trimmed V and J ends, which lost 0 bases and 3 bases, there was a span of 20 bases. This clonotype was recorded many times. No antigen is known for it. In TCRdb, the reads were re-called with MiXCR into one record per CDR3 protein. The sample consists of about 830,000 distinct CDR3 sequences, approximately 32% of them appearing once. The chain recombines TRBV7-2 with TRBJ2-2; perhaps TRBD1 as D (6 bases). The sample here was cultured CD8+ T cells from PBMCs, taken from culture after CMV antigen stimulation. This receptor was obtained from a human donor in good health (CMV status not recorded). Some clones in this sample may be carry-over from other donors' samples. Here the CDR3 DNA reads TGTGCCAGCAGCTTAGCTGGGGGACCTGTAAAGGGGGACACCGGGGAGCTGTTTTTT. This encodes CASSLAGGPVKGDTGELFF. Combining the CDR3 with reference TRBV7-2 and TRBJ2-2 gives the whole variable domain GAGVSQSPSNKVTEKGKDVELRCDPISGHTALYWYRQSLGQGLEFLIYFQGNSAPDKSGLPSDRFSAERTGGSVSTLTIQRTQQEDSAVYLCASSLAGGPVKGDTGELFFGEGSRLTVL.